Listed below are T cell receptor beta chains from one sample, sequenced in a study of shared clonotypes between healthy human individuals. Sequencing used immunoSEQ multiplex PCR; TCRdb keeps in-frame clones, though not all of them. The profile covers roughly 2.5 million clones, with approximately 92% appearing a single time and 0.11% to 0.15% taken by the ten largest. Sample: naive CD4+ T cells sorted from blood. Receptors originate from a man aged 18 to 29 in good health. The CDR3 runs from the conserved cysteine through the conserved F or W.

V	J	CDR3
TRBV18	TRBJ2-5	CASSPRTTPEETQYF
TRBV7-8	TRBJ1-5	CASSLEGGSVHQPQHF
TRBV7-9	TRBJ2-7	CASSFFGRADSYEQYF
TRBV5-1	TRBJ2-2	CASRVGTVANTGELFF
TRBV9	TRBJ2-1	CASSVVGSYNEQFF
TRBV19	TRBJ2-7	CASTMVLAGSNEQYF
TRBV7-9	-	CASSSGQPYEQYF
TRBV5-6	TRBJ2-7	CASSLVGQGEQYF
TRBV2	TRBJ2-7	CASSEVDEQYF
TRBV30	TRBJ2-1	CAWSGVYNEQFF
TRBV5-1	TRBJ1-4	CASSFGTGATNEKLFF
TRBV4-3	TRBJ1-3	CASSPEGHSGNTIYF
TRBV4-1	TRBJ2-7	CASSQFLTSGISYEQYF
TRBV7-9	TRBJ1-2	CASSRPNIYGYTF
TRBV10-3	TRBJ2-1	CAISRGTSGGASYNEQFF
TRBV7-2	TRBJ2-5	CASSLVAPLAGGQETQYF
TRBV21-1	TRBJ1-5	CASSSKCAQENQPQHF
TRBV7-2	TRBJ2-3	CASSFSGGAGTDTQYF
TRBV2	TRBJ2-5	CASSADMRETQYF
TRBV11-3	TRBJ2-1	CASSLGGSSHNEQFF
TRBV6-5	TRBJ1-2	CASSRAGTGDNGYTF
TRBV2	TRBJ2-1	CASSESGGSYNEQFF
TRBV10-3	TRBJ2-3	CAISASGTDTQYF
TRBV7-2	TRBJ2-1	CASSRSGGSYNEQFF
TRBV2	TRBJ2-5	CASTEDSWGTQYF
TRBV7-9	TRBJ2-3	CASSQTGGATDTQYF
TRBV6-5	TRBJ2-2	CASSYWAGELFF
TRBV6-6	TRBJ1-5	CASSYADYSNQPQHF
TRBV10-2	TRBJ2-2	CASSVGHDRPGELFF
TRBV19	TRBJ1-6	CASSIGGRVINSPLHF
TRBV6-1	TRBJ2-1	CASSAGSGKLSGRSYNEQFF
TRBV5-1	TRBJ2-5	CASSPAGTSVPETQYF
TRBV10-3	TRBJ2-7	CAISESGSEQYF
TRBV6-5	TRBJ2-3	CASSARRVDTQYF
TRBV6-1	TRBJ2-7	CASSPQVGYEQYF
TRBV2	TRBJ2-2	CASSRTGDTGELFF
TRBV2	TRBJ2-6	CASSENWAGANVLTF
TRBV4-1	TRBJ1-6	CASGQVAVSPLHF
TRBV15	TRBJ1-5	CATSRDRVGSNQPQHF
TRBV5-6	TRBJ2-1	CASSLAYEQFF
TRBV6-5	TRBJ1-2	CASSRDGIYGYTF
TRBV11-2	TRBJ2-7	CASSLAGGLYEQYF
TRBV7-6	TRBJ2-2	CASSARLAGGPSGELFF
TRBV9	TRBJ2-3	CASSVTATDTQYF
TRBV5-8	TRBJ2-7	CASSLGQVGYEQYF
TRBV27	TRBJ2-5	CASSLSRGWETQYF
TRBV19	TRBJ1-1	CASSTRIMNTEAFF
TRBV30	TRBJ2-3	CAWSVTSGLTDTQYF
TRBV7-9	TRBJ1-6	CASGEENNSPLHF
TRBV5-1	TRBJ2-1	CASSSSSGKDYEQFF
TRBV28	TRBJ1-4	CASSGGGPNEKLFF
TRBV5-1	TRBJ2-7	CASSSSGTGSHEQYF